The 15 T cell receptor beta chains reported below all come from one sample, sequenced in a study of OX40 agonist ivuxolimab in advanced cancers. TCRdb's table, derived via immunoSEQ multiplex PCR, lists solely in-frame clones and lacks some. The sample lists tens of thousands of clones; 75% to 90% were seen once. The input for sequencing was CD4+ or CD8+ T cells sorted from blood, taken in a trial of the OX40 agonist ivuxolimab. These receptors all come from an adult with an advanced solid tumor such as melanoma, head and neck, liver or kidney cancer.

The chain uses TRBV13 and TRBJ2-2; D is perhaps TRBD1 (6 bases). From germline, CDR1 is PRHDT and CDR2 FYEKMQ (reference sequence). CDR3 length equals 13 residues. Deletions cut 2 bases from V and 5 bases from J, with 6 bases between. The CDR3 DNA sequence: TGTGCCAGCAGCTTAAGGGGGACCGGGGAGCTGTTTTTT. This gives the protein CASSLRGTGELFF. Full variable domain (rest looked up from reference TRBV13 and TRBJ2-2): AAGVIQSPRHLIKEKRETATLKCYPIPRHDTVYWYQQGPGQDPQFLISFYEKMQSDKGSIPDRFSAQQFSDYHSELNMSSLELGDSALYFCASSLRGTGELFFGEGSRLTVL.

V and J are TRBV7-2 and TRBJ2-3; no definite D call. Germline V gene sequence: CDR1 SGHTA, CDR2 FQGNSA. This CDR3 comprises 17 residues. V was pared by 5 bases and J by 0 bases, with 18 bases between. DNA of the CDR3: TGTGCCAGCAGCCGGCCGGCCGAGCTTACTAGCACAGATACGCAGTATTTT. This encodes CASSRPAELTSTDTQYF.

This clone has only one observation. The CDR3 coding sequence is TGCGCCAGCAGCAATTACCTTTCTTATAATTCACCCCTCCACTTT. It is translated as CASSNYLSYNSPLHF. The chain carries TRBV4-1 and TRBJ1-6; no reliable D call. V was clipped by 5 bases and J by 4 bases, with 12 bases between them. Germline V gene lookup returns CDR1 MGHRA and CDR2 YSYEKL. The CDR3 spans 15 residues.

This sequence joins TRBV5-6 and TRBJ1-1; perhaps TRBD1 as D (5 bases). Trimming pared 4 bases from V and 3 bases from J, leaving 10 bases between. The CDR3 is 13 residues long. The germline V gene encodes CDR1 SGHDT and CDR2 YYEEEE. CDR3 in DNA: TGTGCCAGCAGCATAGACAGTTACACTGAAGCTTTCTTT. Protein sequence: CASSIDSYTEAFF.

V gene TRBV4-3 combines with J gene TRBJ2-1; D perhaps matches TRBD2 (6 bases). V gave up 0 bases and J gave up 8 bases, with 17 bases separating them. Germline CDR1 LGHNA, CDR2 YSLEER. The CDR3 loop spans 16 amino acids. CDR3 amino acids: CASSQDYGRVSDEQFF. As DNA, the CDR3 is TGCGCCAGCAGCCAAGATTACGGGAGAGTCTCCGATGAGCAGTTCTTC.

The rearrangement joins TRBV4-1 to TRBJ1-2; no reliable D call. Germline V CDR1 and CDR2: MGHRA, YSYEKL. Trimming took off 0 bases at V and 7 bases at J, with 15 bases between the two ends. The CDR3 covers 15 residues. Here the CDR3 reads CASSQESSEVFGYTF. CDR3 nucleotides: TGCGCCAGCAGCCAAGAAAGCAGTGAAGTTTTTGGCTACACCTTC.

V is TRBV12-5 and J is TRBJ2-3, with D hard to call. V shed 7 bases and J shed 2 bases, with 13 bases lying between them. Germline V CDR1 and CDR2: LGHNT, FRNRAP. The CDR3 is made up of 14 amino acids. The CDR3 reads CASALVEFTDTQYF. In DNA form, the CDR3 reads TGTGCTAGTGCCCTCGTAGAATTCACAGATACGCAGTATTTT.

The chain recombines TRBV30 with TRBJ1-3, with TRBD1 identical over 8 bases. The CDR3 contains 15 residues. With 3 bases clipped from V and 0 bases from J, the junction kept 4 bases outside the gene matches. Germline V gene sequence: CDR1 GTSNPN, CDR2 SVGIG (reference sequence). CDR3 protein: CAWSEGQGSGNTIYF. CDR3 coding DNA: TGTGCCTGGAGCGAAGGACAGGGCTCTGGAAACACCATATATTTT.

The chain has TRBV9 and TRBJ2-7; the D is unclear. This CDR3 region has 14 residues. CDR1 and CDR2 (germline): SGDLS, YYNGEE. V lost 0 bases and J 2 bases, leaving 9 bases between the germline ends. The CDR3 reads CASSVDGDAYEQYF. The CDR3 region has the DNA TGTGCCAGCAGCGTAGATGGGGATGCCTACGAGCAGTACTTC. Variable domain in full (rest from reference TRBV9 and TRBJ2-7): DSGVTQTPKHLITATGQRVTLRCSPRSGDLSVYWYQQSLDQGLQFLIQYYNGEERAKGNILERFSAQQFPDLHSELNLSSLELGDSALYFCASSVDGDAYEQYFGPGTRLTVT.

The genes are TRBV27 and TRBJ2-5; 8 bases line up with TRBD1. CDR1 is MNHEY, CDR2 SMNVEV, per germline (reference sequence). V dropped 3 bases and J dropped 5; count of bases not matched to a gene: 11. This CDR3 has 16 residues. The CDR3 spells CASSLRGGRGLETQYF. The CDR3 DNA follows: TGTGCCAGCAGTTTGAGGGGAGGCAGGGGGCTTGAGACCCAGTACTTC.

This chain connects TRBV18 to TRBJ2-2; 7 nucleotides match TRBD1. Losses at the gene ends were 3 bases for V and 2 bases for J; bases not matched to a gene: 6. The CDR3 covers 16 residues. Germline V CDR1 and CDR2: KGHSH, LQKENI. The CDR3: CASSPWDSLNTGELFF. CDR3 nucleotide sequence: TGTGCCAGCTCACCTTGGGACAGCCTCAACACCGGGGAGCTGTTTTTT.

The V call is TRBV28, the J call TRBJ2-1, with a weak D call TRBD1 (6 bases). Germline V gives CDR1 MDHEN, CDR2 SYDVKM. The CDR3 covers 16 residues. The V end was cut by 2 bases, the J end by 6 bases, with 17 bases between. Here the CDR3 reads CASSLGDRTFSNEQFF. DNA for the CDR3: TGTGCCAGCAGTTTAGGCGACAGGACTTTCAGCAATGAGCAGTTCTTC.

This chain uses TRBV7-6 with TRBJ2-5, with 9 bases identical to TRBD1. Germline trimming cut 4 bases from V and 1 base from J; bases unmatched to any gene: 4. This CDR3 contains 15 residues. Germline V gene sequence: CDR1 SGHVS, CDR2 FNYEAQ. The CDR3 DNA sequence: TGTGCCAGCAGCTCCGGGACAGGGACCCAAGAGACCCAGTACTTC. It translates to CASSSGTGTQETQYF.

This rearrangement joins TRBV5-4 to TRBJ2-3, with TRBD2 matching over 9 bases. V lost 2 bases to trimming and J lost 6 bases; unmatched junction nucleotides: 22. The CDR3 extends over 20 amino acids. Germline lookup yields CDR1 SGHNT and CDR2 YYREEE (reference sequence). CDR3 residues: CASSLPGRSIPGLAADTQYF. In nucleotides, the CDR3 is TGTGCCAGCAGCTTACCCGGACGGAGTATACCGGGACTAGCTGCGGATACGCAGTATTTT.

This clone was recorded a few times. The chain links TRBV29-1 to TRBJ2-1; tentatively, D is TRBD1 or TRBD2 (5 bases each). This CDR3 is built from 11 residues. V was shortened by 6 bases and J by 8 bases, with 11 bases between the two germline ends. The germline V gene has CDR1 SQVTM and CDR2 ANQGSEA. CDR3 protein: CSVGEGHEQFF. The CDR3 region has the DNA TGCAGCGTCGGTGAGGGGCATGAGCAGTTCTTC.